Listed below are T cell receptor beta chains from one sample, sequenced in a study of T cell repertoires in cytomegalovirus infection. Antigens for these TCRs are unknown. TCRdb used MiXCR to reprocess the reads, holding one entry per CDR3 protein. The data show 340,000 or so distinct CDR3 sequences, with around a quarter seen just once and 13% held by the top ten. The sequencing used cultured PBMCs, collected from culture after CMV antigen stimulation. These receptors came from a human donor in good health (CMV status not recorded). Some clones in this sample may be carry-over from other donors' samples. The CDR3 runs from the conserved cysteine through the conserved F or W.

TRBJ2-1	TRBV27	CASSPLDSLGGSEQFF
TRBJ1-2	TRBV7-2	CASSLQGLGGYTF
TRBJ2-5	TRBV7-6	CASSSLAGLLGETQYF
TRBJ2-2	TRBV5-4	CASSPKSPTGELFF
TRBJ1-4	TRBV7-8	CASSGRTDKKLFF
TRBJ2-5	TRBV7-9	CASSLIHTQETQYF
TRBJ2-5	TRBV20-1	CSATWGADRVRVWGETQYF
TRBJ2-3	TRBV19	CASSMRQQPDTQYF
TRBJ2-1	TRBV7-9	CASSLSETSVDEQFF
TRBJ2-2	TRBV7-2	CASSFSQGWTGELFF
TRBJ2-5	TRBV4-3	CASSPSVRNQETQYF
TRBJ1-4	TRBV7-9	CASSSGPTYEKLFF
TRBJ2-6	TRBV11-3	CASSPWGRDPSGANVLTF
TRBJ1-1	TRBV7-2	CASSPGGLRWGADTEAFF
TRBJ2-3	TRBV11-3	CASSPQGEGTDTQYF
TRBJ1-6	TRBV27	CASSPLKQGPPSRWRSPLHF
TRBJ1-1	TRBV7-7	CASSKGVNTEAFF
TRBJ2-7	TRBV7-2	CASSLRWPGAYEQYF
TRBJ2-7	TRBV7-9	CASSARLAGHEQYF
TRBJ2-1	TRBV6-5	CASSGRDYRHNEQFF
TRBJ2-3	TRBV9	CASSATSGRGTDTQYF
TRBJ1-2	TRBV5-1	CASSPRGPAHGYTF
TRBJ1-1	TRBV7-3	CASSAYRGSSTEAFF
TRBJ2-5	TRBV12-3/TRBV12-4	CASSFGALGTQYF
TRBJ2-3	TRBV20-1	CSGLAGTRDTQYF
TRBJ2-7	TRBV7-9	CASSLLGLGYEQYF
TRBJ1-5	TRBV7-6	CASSIGTSTNQPQHF
TRBJ2-1	TRBV2	CASRQSRDVFYNEQFF
TRBJ2-2	TRBV6-4	CASSDKQATGELFF
TRBJ2-1	TRBV10-3	CAISGTGAPANEQFF
TRBJ2-2	TRBV19	CASSIKAGSGTGELFF
TRBJ2-4	TRBV19	CASSRRAKNIQYF
TRBJ2-1	TRBV4-1	CASSQVPSGTFPYNEQFF
TRBJ1-1	TRBV12-3/TRBV12-4	CASRRQGIYTEAFF
TRBJ2-7	TRBV28	CASSLQREGSEQYF